Here is one T cell receptor (beta chain) with its context. What it binds is not known. The data were obtained in a study of post-analysis software for immune sequencing data. Study summary: Patients had relapsing-remitting, secondary progressive or progressive-relapsing multiple sclerosis; some lacked subtype.

Each TCR beta cDNA library carried unique molecular identifiers. The source material, roughly 0.9 to 11 million T cells, gave rise to roughly 0.5 million cDNA molecules. TCRdb itself ran the PCR reads through MiXCR, one entry per CDR3 protein. The sample has some 690,000 distinct CDR3 sequences; roughly 27% are singletons. Germline CDR1 reads MDHEN; CDR2 reads SYDVKM. This CDR3 comprises 14 residues. Study-wide results and caveats: Controls had lower frequencies than patients of roughly five TRBV segments, which included TRBV5-6, TRBV5-1 and TRBV20-1. Multiple sclerosis patients had significantly lower normalized Chao1 diversity than controls. Strong co-clustering by F measure was seen for same-batch samples.

The chain employs TRBV28 and TRBJ2-5; D is possibly TRBD2 (6 bases). The J call is uncertain, as TRBJ2-7 better fits the DNA end. This TCR was recovered from a girl aged 10-17 years with multiple sclerosis. Sample: blood. CDR3 coding DNA: TGTGCCAGCAGTTTAGGGAGGTCCCAATACGAGCAGTACTTC. Translation: CASSLGRSQYEQYF.